This passage covers 30 T cell receptor beta chains from one sample sequenced in a study of identical twins. TCRdb processed the 5' RACE reads anew with MiXCR; each CDR3 protein has one entry. The table lists some 900,000 distinct CDR3 sequences, 9% to 15% of them singletons, with 1.5% to 2% in the top ten. The sample also formed part of further work on yellow fever vaccine responses in identical twins.

The specimen sequenced was PBMCs. The receptors derive from a young woman in good health.

This sequence joins TRBV28 and TRBJ2-2, with 13 bases matching TRBD2. With V trimmed by 5 bases and J by 7 bases, 10 bases remained unmatched. From germline, CDR1 is MDHEN and CDR2 SYDVKM. There are 17 residues in the CDR3. CDR3 region: CASSNPGLAGPLGELFF. CDR3 in DNA: TGTGCCAGCAGTAACCCGGGACTAGCGGGGCCCCTCGGGGAGCTGTTTTTT.

This clonotype was counted between two and nine times. This rearrangement joins TRBV12-3 or TRBV12-4 to TRBJ2-3; TRBD2 matches 9 bases. There are 16 residues in the CDR3. The junction had 7 bases not matched to a gene; V was cut back by 5 bases and J by 1 base. DNA for the CDR3: TGTGCCAGCAGTCCAGCTAGCGGGGATCGCACAGATACGCAGTATTTT. Residues: CASSPASGDRTDTQYF.

V is TRBV7-9 and J is TRBJ2-1, with 9 bases lining up with TRBD2. V was clipped by 5 bases and J by 6 bases; unmatched bases: 14. From germline, CDR1 is SEHNR and CDR2 FQNEAQ (reference sequence). The CDR3 has 17 amino acids. Here the CDR3 DNA reads TGTGCCAGCAGCGCCCAACGCCTAGCGGGACGTCCCAATGAGCAGTTCTTC. This encodes CASSAQRLAGRPNEQFF.

This clonotype was recorded many times. V is TRBV4-1 and J is TRBJ2-7; TRBD2 matches at 7 bases. Germline V CDR1 and CDR2: MGHRA, YSYEKL. V lost 4 bases to trimming and J lost 7 bases; unmatched junction nucleotides: 7. The length of the CDR3 is 13 residues. DNA of the CDR3: TGCGCCAGCAGCCCAGTGATTAGCGGGGAGCAGTACGTC. It yields the protein CASSPVISGEQYV.

The chain employs TRBV2 and TRBJ2-1; the match to TRBD2 covers 15 bases. The V and J ends lost 7 bases and 1 base, in that order; junction bases with no gene match: 5. Per germline, CDR1 SNHLY and CDR2 FYNNEI. The CDR3 has 17 residues. Here the CDR3 reads CASTPGLAGGSYNEQFF. In DNA form, the CDR3 reads TGTGCCAGCACTCCGGGACTAGCGGGAGGTTCCTACAATGAGCAGTTCTTC.

The chain combines TRBV7-9 with TRBJ2-2; D is ambiguous. The germline V and J ends were trimmed by 3 bases and 1 base, with 6 bases remaining between them. CDR1 SEHNR and CDR2 FQNEAQ come from the germline V gene (reference sequence). The CDR3 sequence is 14 residues long. CDR3 sequence reads: CASSFPGNTGELFF. The CDR3 coding sequence is TGTGCCAGCAGCTTTCCAGGGAACACCGGGGAGCTGTTTTTT.

This clonotype was seen repeatedly, ten times or more. The chain recombines TRBV12-3 or TRBV12-4 with TRBJ2-3; 10 nucleotides align to TRBD1. The V and J ends lost 6 bases and 4 bases, in that order; junction bases with no gene match: 13. This CDR3 region has 17 residues. CDR3 amino acids: CASRDSWTGGVSDTQYF. The CDR3 DNA reads as TGTGCCAGCAGGGATTCGTGGACAGGGGGAGTTTCAGATACGCAGTATTTT.

This CDR3 is CSAIREGDSTGELFF. CDR3 nucleotide sequence: TGCAGTGCCATCCGGGAAGGAGATAGCACCGGGGAGCTGTTTTTT. This chain uses TRBV20-1 with TRBJ2-2; D might be TRBD2 (5 bases). This CDR3 spans 15 amino acids. Per the germline V gene, CDR1 is DFQATT and CDR2 is SNEGSKA (reference sequence). V lost 6 bases, J lost 4 bases, and 18 bases lay in between.

CDR3 sequence: CATPRDEQYF. In nucleotides, the CDR3 is TGTGCCACCCCCCGGGACGAGCAGTACTTC. The chain employs TRBV24-1 and TRBJ2-7; D is unclear. V was clipped by 9 bases and J by 5 bases, with 7 bases between them. The CDR3 covers 10 residues. Per the germline V gene, CDR1 is KGHDR and CDR2 is SFDVKD.

This clonotype has ten or more counts. The chain employs TRBV5-1 and TRBJ2-2; D is perhaps TRBD2 (6 bases). Trimming removed 6 bases at V and 5 bases at J, with 17 bases between. CDR1 and CDR2 (germline): SGHRS, YFSETQ. This CDR3 is 15 amino acids long. CDR3 nucleotide sequence: TGCGCCAGCAATGCTCTGGACTATGGGACCGGGGAGCTGTTTTTT. Translated, it gives CASNALDYGTGELFF.

The J gene is TRBJ2-2, the V gene TRBV5-1; 8 nucleotides match TRBD1. The CDR3 contains 16 residues. CDR1 and CDR2 from the germline V gene are SGHRS and YFSETQ. V gave up 0 bases and J gave up 0 bases; unmatched junction bases: 1. As DNA, the CDR3 is TGCGCCAGCAGCTTGGGGGACAGGACGAACACCGGGGAGCTGTTTTTT. It encodes CASSLGDRTNTGELFF. The variable domain in full, with the rest retrieved from reference TRBV5-1 and TRBJ2-2, is KAGVTQTPRYLIKTRGQQVTLSCSPISGHRSVSWYQQTPGQGLQFLFEYFSETQRNKGNFPGRFSGRQFSNSRSEMNVSTLELGDSALYLCASSLGDRTNTGELFFGEGSRLTVL.

This clonotype was counted at least ten times. This rearrangement joins TRBV2 to TRBJ2-7; D is unresolved. V shed 3 bases and J shed 7 bases, with 16 bases lying between them. This CDR3 region has 14 residues. Germline CDR1 reads SNHLY; CDR2 reads FYNNEI. The CDR3 region has the DNA TGTGCCAGCAGTGATTGGCAGCCCAACAAAGAGCAGTACGTC. It encodes CASSDWQPNKEQYV.

The V and J genes are TRBV7-9 and TRBJ2-3, with 7 bases fitting TRBD1. The CDR3 spans 15 residues. Trimming at V came to 2 bases and at J to 2 bases, leaving 4 bases not matched to a gene. Germline V gives CDR1 SEHNR, CDR2 FQNEAQ (reference sequence). CDR3 in amino acids: CASSLYDRATDTQYF. The CDR3 DNA reads as TGTGCCAGCAGCTTATACGACAGGGCCACAGATACGCAGTATTTT.

The rearrangement joins TRBV24-1 to TRBJ1-4; weak D call: TRBD1 (5 bases). Germline V gives CDR1 KGHDR, CDR2 SFDVKD. Trimming shortened V by 3 bases and J by 10 bases, and 14 bases separated the two germline ends. The CDR3 is 14 residues long. CDR3 sequence: CATSDAQPGTKLFF. CDR3 nucleotides: TGTGCCACCAGTGATGCACAACCGGGGACAAAACTGTTTTTT.

This clonotype has more than one count but fewer than ten. V and J are TRBV4-1 and TRBJ2-7; D unresolved. Germline V gene sequence: CDR1 MGHRA, CDR2 YSYEKL. The V end was cut by 2 bases, the J end by 3 bases, with 8 bases between. The CDR3 is 13 amino acids. Written as DNA, the CDR3 is TGCGCCAGCAGCCAAATCCTGAGCTACGAGCAGTACTTC. It codes for CASSQILSYEQYF.

The rearrangement uses TRBV5-1 and TRBJ2-1, with TRBD2 matching over 11 bases. From germline, CDR1 is SGHRS and CDR2 YFSETQ. CDR3 length equals 16 residues. J gave up 2 bases and V 3 bases, and 4 bases lay outside the gene matches. The chain's CDR3 is CASSSGTSGAYNEQFF. CDR3 sequence (DNA): TGCGCCAGCAGCTCCGGGACTAGCGGAGCCTACAATGAGCAGTTCTTC.

The V call is TRBV20-1, the J call TRBJ2-1; D is perhaps TRBD2 (5 bases). The germline V gene encodes CDR1 DFQATT and CDR2 SNEGSKA (reference sequence). The CDR3 consists of 15 residues. Deletions cut 0 bases from V and 0 bases from J, with 9 bases between. Here the CDR3 reads CSARESGSSYNEQFF. CDR3 bases: TGCAGTGCTAGAGAAAGCGGTAGCTCCTACAATGAGCAGTTCTTC.

This clonotype was recorded a few times. The chain joins TRBV24-1 to TRBJ2-2; D could derive from TRBD1 or TRBD2 (6 bases each). This CDR3 spans 16 amino acids. Per germline, CDR1 KGHDR and CDR2 SFDVKD. Trimming shortened V by 6 bases and J by 1 base, and 14 bases separated the two germline ends. The chain's CDR3 is CATSLGGTLNTGELFF. DNA of the CDR3: TGTGCCACCAGTCTAGGCGGGACATTGAACACCGGGGAGCTGTTTTTT.

The J gene is TRBJ2-3, the V gene TRBV5-1, with 11 bases fitting TRBD2. V trimming: 0 bases; J trimming: 5 bases; junction bases outside the gene matches: 2. The V gene's germline CDR1 is SGHRS and CDR2 YFSETQ. The CDR3 contains 15 residues. The DNA for the CDR3 is TGCGCCAGCAGCTTGGGACTAGCGGGGCGAGATACGCAGTATTTT. Translated, it gives CASSLGLAGRDTQYF.

The V and J genes are TRBV20-1 and TRBJ1-2; 9 bases map to TRBD1. V was pared by 2 bases and J by 6 bases, with 10 bases of the junction left unmatched. This CDR3 comprises 15 residues. Germline V gives CDR1 DFQATT, CDR2 SNEGSKA (reference sequence). CDR3 amino acids: CSARTYDRGKDGYTF. CDR3 coding DNA: TGCAGTGCTAGAACCTACGACAGGGGGAAAGATGGCTACACCTTC.

The sample holds a few counts of this clonotype. At one end the junction does not follow the germline gene, possibly because of a read error. This chain joins TRBV28 and TRBJ1-4, with D possibly TRBD1 on 5 matching bases. Looked up from germline, CDR1 is MDHEN and CDR2 is SYDVKM. The CDR3 extends over 12 amino acids. In nucleotides, the CDR3 is TGTGCCAGCAGCCAACGGGGGGAAAAACTTTTTTTT. Its translation is CASSQRGEKLFF.

The table lists this clonotype with a few counts. The rearrangement links TRBV10-3 to TRBJ2-1; D might be TRBD1 or TRBD2, each matching 6 bases. This CDR3 spans 13 amino acids. V was shortened by 10 bases and J by 10 bases, with 20 bases between the two germline ends. Germline CDR1 and CDR2: ENHRY and SYGVKD. This CDR3 reads CATRLGGIEEQFF. In DNA form, the CDR3 reads TGTGCCACCCGACTAGGGGGAATTGAAGAGCAGTTCTTC.

The J gene is TRBJ2-3, the V gene TRBV9, with 9 bases that match TRBD2. From germline, CDR1 is SGDLS and CDR2 YYNGEE. V shed 4 bases, J shed 1 base, and the junction held 10 bases outside the gene matches. CDR3 size: 17 residues. The chain's CDR3 is CASSPYGAGGGTDTQYF. DNA of the CDR3: TGTGCCAGCAGCCCCTACGGGGCGGGGGGGGGCACAGATACGCAGTATTTT.

The V call is TRBV7-8, the J call TRBJ2-3, with 11 bases aligning to TRBD2. Unmatched junction bases numbered 10, after V lost 6 bases and J lost 5 bases. This CDR3 comprises 16 residues. The germline V gene has CDR1 SGHVS and CDR2 FQNEAQ. CDR3: CASRELTGLAVDTQYF. The CDR3 DNA follows: TGTGCCAGCAGAGAACTCACGGGACTAGCGGTAGATACGCAGTATTTT.

There are a few counts of this clonotype. V usage is TRBV20-1 and J usage is TRBJ2-1; D assignment may be TRBD1 or TRBD2 (5 bases each). The CDR3 covers 13 residues. The germline V gene has CDR1 DFQATT and CDR2 SNEGSKA (reference sequence). V dropped 5 bases and J dropped 6 bases, with 14 bases sitting between them. This CDR3 reads CSAHPGTSNEQFF. The CDR3 DNA is TGCAGTGCTCACCCCGGGACCTCCAATGAGCAGTTCTTC.

A few counts support this clonotype. V is TRBV13 and J is TRBJ2-4; either TRBD1 or TRBD2 may fit D (5 bases each). The CDR3 runs 16 residues. Germline V gene data show CDR1 as PRHDT and CDR2 as FYEKMQ (reference sequence). Trimming removed 3 bases at V and 0 bases at J, with 12 bases between. The CDR3 protein is CASSLRGLGAKNIQYF. The DNA for the CDR3 is TGTGCCAGCAGCTTGAGGGGTCTCGGAGCCAAAAACATTCAGTACTTC.

The rearrangement links TRBV7-8 to TRBJ2-2; 10 bases align to TRBD1. Per germline, CDR1 SGHVS and CDR2 FQNEAQ. The CDR3 extends over 16 amino acids. V lost 6 bases to trimming and J lost 7 bases; unmatched junction nucleotides: 11. Here the CDR3 DNA reads TGTGCCAGCAGAAAAGACGGGACAGGGGTGAACGGGGAGCTGTTTTTT. This gives the protein CASRKDGTGVNGELFF.

This clonotype was observed a handful of times. This chain links TRBV7-8 with TRBJ1-1; no firm D call. The V end lost 1 base, the J end lost 2 bases, and 8 bases lay between the germline ends. The CDR3 covers 14 residues. CDR1 and CDR2 from the germline V gene are SGHVS and FQNEAQ. Here the CDR3 DNA reads TGTGCCAGCAGCTTAGGTTCTTACAACACTGAAGCTTTCTTT. This translates into CASSLGSYNTEAFF.

Ten or more counts support this clonotype. The chain employs TRBV5-1 and TRBJ2-5; 9 bases fit TRBD2. CDR1 SGHRS and CDR2 YFSETQ come from the germline V gene. This CDR3 spans 17 amino acids. The V and J ends lost 5 bases and 0 bases, in that order; junction bases with no gene match: 11. DNA for the CDR3: TGCGCCAGCAGGACTGGAGCGGGGGGCAGGTACCAAGAGACCCAGTACTTC. This sequence encodes CASRTGAGGRYQETQYF.

V and J are TRBV2 and TRBJ1-4, with 7 bases aligning to TRBD1. J lost 1 base, V lost 11 bases, and 10 bases had no gene match. The V gene's germline CDR1 is SNHLY and CDR2 FYNNEI. CDR3 length equals 15 residues. CDR3 residues: CADQTGTGTNEKLFF. The CDR3 nucleotides read TGTGCCGACCAGACAGGGACCGGAACTAATGAAAAACTGTTTTTT.